This T cell receptor (beta chain) derives from a study of shared T cell receptors in the human thymus. Only a few counts were recorded for this clone. The repertoire was sequenced with immunoSEQ multiplex PCR; TCRdb's copy has only in-frame clones and lacks some. The profile shows about 730,000 clones, roughly 85% of them singletons. This CDR3 contains 14 residues. Germline V gives CDR1 MGHDK, CDR2 SYGVNS. The V end lost 5 bases, the J end lost 5 bases, and 12 bases lay between the germline ends. The same specimen was also included in a second study, on human thymus T cells. From that second work: Related studies noted strongly shared thymic repertoires across unrelated people.

The sample was thymocytes. This chain links TRBV25-1 with TRBJ1-4, with a weak D call TRBD1 (5 bases). This receptor was taken from a girl in the first two years of life with a congenital heart defect. The CDR3 sequence is CASSSGGNNEKLFF. DNA of the CDR3: TGTGCCAGCAGTTCTGGGGGGAACAATGAAAAACTGTTTTTT.